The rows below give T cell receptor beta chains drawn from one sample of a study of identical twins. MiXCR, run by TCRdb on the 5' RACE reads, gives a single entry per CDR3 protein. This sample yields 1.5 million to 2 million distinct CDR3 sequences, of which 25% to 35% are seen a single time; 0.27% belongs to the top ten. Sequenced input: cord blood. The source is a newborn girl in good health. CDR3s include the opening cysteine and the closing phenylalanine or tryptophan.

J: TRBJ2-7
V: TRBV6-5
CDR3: CASSYSLDRRTYEQYF

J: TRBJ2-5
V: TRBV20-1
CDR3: CSASGRREGNHQYF

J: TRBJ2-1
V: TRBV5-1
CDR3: CACSPVAGPRNEQFF

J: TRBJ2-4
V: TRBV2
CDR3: CASSLGAGATNIQYF

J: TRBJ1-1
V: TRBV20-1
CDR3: CSARWGPRDTEAFF

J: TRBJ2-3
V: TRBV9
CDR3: CASSARVAYTQYF

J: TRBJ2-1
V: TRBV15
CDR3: CATSHYWRGYSYNEQFF

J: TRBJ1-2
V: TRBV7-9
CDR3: CATTGTGNYGYTF

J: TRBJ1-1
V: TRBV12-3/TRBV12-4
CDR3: CASSPRTGVNTEAFF

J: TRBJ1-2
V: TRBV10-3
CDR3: CAISESPSTGAAYGYTF

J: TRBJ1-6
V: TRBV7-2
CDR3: CASSRDGRSPLHF

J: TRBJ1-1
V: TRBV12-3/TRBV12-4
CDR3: CASSSLTGWGTEAFF

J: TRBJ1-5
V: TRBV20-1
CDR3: CSYLQGYNQPQHF

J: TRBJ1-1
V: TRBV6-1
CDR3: CASTREWDTEAFF

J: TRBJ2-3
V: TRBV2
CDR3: CARSVLQGTTDTQYF

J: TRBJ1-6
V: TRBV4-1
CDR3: CASSQYERVRGNDSPLHF

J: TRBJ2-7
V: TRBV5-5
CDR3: CASSLVPSAGLRYEQYF

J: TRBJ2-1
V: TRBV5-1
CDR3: CASSTRGRLIVRNEQFF

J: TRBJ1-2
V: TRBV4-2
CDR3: CASSQLGQGAPFNYGYTF

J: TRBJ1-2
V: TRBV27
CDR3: CASSLSRQGNGYTF

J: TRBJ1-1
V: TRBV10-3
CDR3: CAIKKGGMNTEAFF

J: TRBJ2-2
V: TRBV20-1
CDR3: CSARGGQFTGELFF